Shown below are 26 T cell receptor beta chains from a single sample sequenced in a study of T cells after somatic rescue of genetic block. Generated by immunoSEQ multiplex PCR, the TCRdb table keeps only in-frame clones and is missing some. The sample shows about 14,000 clones, about two thirds of them seen only once. The sample comprised peripheral blood mononuclear cells (PBMCs). These receptors were obtained from a boy younger than 18.

The chain employs TRBV4-2 and TRBJ1-4, with 7 bases that match TRBD1. V trimming: 7 bases; J trimming: 3 bases; junction bases outside the gene matches: 2. The CDR3 is made up of 13 amino acids. CDR1 is LGHNA, CDR2 YNFKEQ, per germline. The CDR3 nucleotides read TGTGCCAGCAAGGGACAGCCTAATGAAAAACTGTTTTTT. It translates to CASKGQPNEKLFF.

V usage is TRBV10-1 and J usage is TRBJ2-1; no clear D gene. Between the trimmed V and J ends, which lost 0 bases and 9 bases, there was a span of 9 bases. The CDR3 sequence is 13 residues long. Germline CDR1 is WNHNN and CDR2 is SYGVQD (reference sequence). The DNA for the CDR3 is TGCGCCAGCAGTGAGTCGAAACTCCGTGAGCAGTTCTTC. Translated: CASSESKLREQFF.

V gene TRBV29-1 combines with J gene TRBJ2-1, with 10 bases matching TRBD2. CDR1 and CDR2 from the germline V gene are SQVTM and ANQGSEA. V trimming: 0 bases; J trimming: 4 bases; junction bases outside the gene matches: 12. The CDR3 is made up of 18 amino acids. CDR3 residues: CSVEDTPRLAGFYNEQFF. CDR3 coding DNA: TGCAGCGTTGAAGATACGCCCAGACTAGCGGGTTTTTACAATGAGCAGTTCTTC.

CDR3 loop: CASSVEGGGQPQHF. CDR3 in DNA: TGTGCCAGCAGTGTAGAAGGGGGCGGGCAGCCCCAGCATTTT. The rearrangement uses TRBV6-4 and TRBJ1-5; 7 bases fit TRBD1. The CDR3 extends over 14 amino acids. V lost 4 bases to trimming and J lost 7 bases; unmatched junction nucleotides: 7. Germline V gives CDR1 MRHNA, CDR2 SNTAGT.

The chain has TRBV19 and TRBJ2-5; D is tentatively TRBD1 or TRBD2 (6 bases each). The CDR3 sequence is 16 residues long. Germline-derived CDR1 and CDR2 are LNHDA and SQIVND (reference sequence). The V gene lost 3 bases and the J gene lost 2 bases, with 16 bases spanning the gap. The CDR3 loop reads CASSISGVGGQETQYF. The CDR3 DNA reads as TGTGCCAGTAGTATTAGTGGAGTAGGGGGGCAAGAGACCCAGTACTTC.

This rearrangement joins TRBV28 to TRBJ1-5; D ambiguous. Germline V gives CDR1 MDHEN, CDR2 SYDVKM. V shed 1 base and J shed 0 bases, with 16 bases lying between them. The CDR3 spans 18 residues. The CDR3 DNA sequence: TGTGCCAGCAGTTTATACCCCTCCCTGGGCTATAGCAATCAGCCCCAGCATTTT. Its protein product is CASSLYPSLGYSNQPQHF.

The chain carries TRBV5-6 and TRBJ1-2, with TRBD1 identical over 12 bases. Germline V gene lookup returns CDR1 SGHDT and CDR2 YYEEEE. V trimming: 4 bases; J trimming: 1 base; junction bases outside the gene matches: 11. This CDR3 has 18 residues. The CDR3 coding sequence is TGTGCCAGCAGCCCCCGGAGGGGGACAGGGGGCATTAACTATGGCTACACCTTC. It encodes CASSPRRGTGGINYGYTF.

The chain employs TRBV5-1 and TRBJ2-3, with D perhaps matching TRBD1 (5 bases). CDR1 SGHRS and CDR2 YFSETQ come from the germline V gene. This CDR3 has 15 residues. The germline V and J ends were trimmed by 2 bases and 1 base, with 11 bases remaining between them. The CDR3 coding sequence is TGCGCCAGCAGCTTAAATCTAGGGGGCACAGATACGCAGTATTTT. Its protein is CASSLNLGGTDTQYF.

This rearrangement joins TRBV10-3 to TRBJ1-6; D perhaps matches TRBD1 (5 bases). CDR1 and CDR2 from the germline V gene are ENHRY and SYGVKD. V lost 6 bases and J 8 bases, leaving 8 bases between the germline ends. This CDR3 is 12 amino acids long. CDR3 in amino acids: CAISGDDSPLHF. CDR3 in DNA: TGTGCCATCAGCGGGGACGATTCACCCCTCCACTTT.

The chain has TRBV5-1 and TRBJ2-5; D is unresolved. The DNA end is a closer match to TRBJ2-7, so the J assignment may be wrong. Germline loops: CDR1 SGHRS, CDR2 YFSETQ. This CDR3 is built from 14 residues. CDR3: CASSLAPQAYEQYF. The DNA of the CDR3 is TGCGCCAGCAGCTTGGCCCCCCAGGCCTACGAGCAGTACTTC.

The chain joins TRBV5-1 to TRBJ1-4, with 11 bases aligning to TRBD1. The CDR3 runs 15 residues. CDR1 is SGHRS, CDR2 YFSETQ, per germline. V was clipped by 4 bases and J by 10 bases; unmatched bases: 9. For the CDR3, the DNA is TGCGCCAGCAGCGACGGACAGGGGGCCATAGGAAAACTGTTTTTT. This codes for CASSDGQGAIGKLFF.

This clone was seen a single time. The rearrangement uses TRBV29-1 and TRBJ2-2; TRBD1 matches 7 bases. The V gene's germline CDR1 is SQVTM and CDR2 ANQGSEA. Germline trimming cut 5 bases from V and 6 bases from J; bases unmatched to any gene: 6. CDR3 size: 13 residues. CDR3 nucleotides: TGCAGCGTTTTGACAGGGTTGGCCGGGGAGCTGTTTTTT. This codes for CSVLTGLAGELFF.

The rearrangement uses TRBV28 and TRBJ2-3; weak D call: TRBD1 (5 bases). The germline CDR1 and CDR2 sequences are MDHEN and SYDVKM. The CDR3 is 14 residues long. V lost 3 bases, J lost 0 bases, and 7 bases lay in between. CDR3 sequence reads: CASSLGLSTDTQYF. CDR3 coding DNA: TGTGCCAGCAGTTTGGGGCTTAGCACAGATACGCAGTATTTT.

This chain uses TRBV19 with TRBJ2-1; 8 bases fit TRBD2. CDR1 is LNHDA, CDR2 SQIVND, per germline (reference sequence). The junction had 23 bases not matched to a gene; V was cut back by 4 bases and J by 9 bases. The CDR3 runs to 19 residues. CDR3 in amino acids: CASSSRFGGALGLEVEQFF. The CDR3 DNA sequence: TGTGCCAGTAGTAGCCGGTTTGGTGGGGCTCTGGGACTAGAGGTTGAGCAGTTCTTC.

This rearrangement joins TRBV9 to TRBJ1-4; possible D gene TRBD1, 5 bases. The germline V gene has CDR1 SGDLS and CDR2 YYNGEE. V was shortened by 0 bases and J by 2 bases, with 14 bases between the two germline ends. The CDR3 is 17 residues long. The CDR3 reads CASSVGQGGRTNEKLFF. The CDR3, as DNA: TGTGCCAGCAGCGTAGGTCAGGGAGGACGGACTAATGAAAAACTGTTTTTT.

The rearrangement uses TRBV30 and TRBJ1-6, with D tentatively TRBD1 (5 bases). Germline V gene data show CDR1 as GTSNPN and CDR2 as SVGIG (reference sequence). V shed 5 bases and J shed 7 bases, with 9 bases lying between them. This CDR3 comprises 12 residues. DNA of the CDR3: TGTGCCTGGGGACAATGGAATTCACCCCTCCACTTT. Translation gives CAWGQWNSPLHF.

The chain employs TRBV5-4 and TRBJ1-6; D not resolved. This CDR3 spans 14 amino acids. Germline CDR1 is SGHNT and CDR2 is YYREEE (reference sequence). V lost 4 bases to trimming and J lost 0 bases, with 5 bases between them. CDR3 bases: TGTGCCAGCAGCCAGAGCTCCTATAATTCACCCCTCCACTTT. The encoded protein is CASSQSSYNSPLHF.

The chain carries TRBV28 and TRBJ2-2, with TRBD2 identical over 7 bases. The trim removed 5 bases at V and 3 bases at J, leaving 12 bases unmatched. CDR1 is MDHEN and CDR2 is SYDVKM in the germline V gene. The CDR3 extends over 17 amino acids. DNA for the CDR3: TGTGCCAGCAGTCCAGCCCCTGGCGGGGGACACACCGGGGAGCTGTTTTTT. It encodes CASSPAPGGGHTGELFF.

The chain employs TRBV13 and TRBJ1-1; a weak D match, TRBD1 (6 bases). Germline V gene data show CDR1 as PRHDT and CDR2 as FYEKMQ (reference sequence). Between the trimmed V and J ends, which lost 3 bases and 3 bases, there was a span of 11 bases. The CDR3 consists of 14 residues. CDR3 DNA: TGTGCCAGCAGCTTCAGAGGGGGGGACACTGAAGCTTTCTTT. Translation gives CASSFRGGDTEAFF.

The chain recombines TRBV4-2 with TRBJ2-7; 11 bases fit TRBD1. Per the germline V gene, CDR1 is LGHNA and CDR2 is YNFKEQ. V trimming: 1 base; J trimming: 5 bases; junction bases outside the gene matches: 7. This CDR3 spans 16 amino acids. CDR3 sequence reads: CASSQGWTGGLDEQYF. The DNA of the CDR3 is TGTGCCAGCAGCCAAGGGTGGACAGGGGGCTTGGACGAGCAGTACTTC.

This chain links TRBV18 with TRBJ2-4, with D perhaps assigned TRBD1 or TRBD2 (5 bases each). The length of the CDR3 is 12 residues. The germline CDR1 and CDR2 sequences are KGHSH and LQKENI. The V gene lost 6 bases and the J gene lost 8 bases, with 11 bases spanning the gap. In nucleotides, the CDR3 is TGTGCCAGCTCCCCAGGGACGGACATTCAGTACTTC. Residues: CASSPGTDIQYF.

This chain links TRBV5-1 with TRBJ1-6; TRBD1 aligns across 7 bases. CDR3 length: 14 residues. With 1 base clipped from V and 8 bases from J, the junction kept 3 bases outside the gene matches. Germline CDR1 SGHRS, CDR2 YFSETQ. CDR3 loop: CASSLRGPDSPLHF. CDR3 coding DNA: TGCGCCAGCAGCTTGAGGGGGCCTGATTCACCCCTCCACTTT.

The chain links TRBV25-1 to TRBJ2-1, with 11 positions matching TRBD2. Germline trimming cut 5 bases from V and 7 bases from J; bases unmatched to any gene: 4. CDR3 length equals 14 residues. Germline V gives CDR1 MGHDK, CDR2 SYGVNS. CDR3 nucleotide sequence: TGTGCCAGCAGTTCTCGGACTAGCGGGAATGAGCAGTTCTTC. Translated: CASSSRTSGNEQFF.

The chain joins TRBV27 to TRBJ2-7; 7 bases align to TRBD1. The CDR3 extends over 14 amino acids. The V gene's germline CDR1 is MNHEY and CDR2 SMNVEV (reference sequence). The V segment lost 4 bases and the J segment 2 bases; nucleotides outside the gene matches: 5. For the CDR3, the DNA is TGTGCCAGCAGTTCTCCGGGACAGCCCTACGAGCAGTACTTC. It encodes CASSSPGQPYEQYF.

This rearrangement joins TRBV2 to TRBJ2-6; D not certain. CDR3 size: 11 residues. Germline lookup yields CDR1 SNHLY and CDR2 FYNNEI. Trimming left V 5 bases short and J 12 bases short, with 8 bases between. The CDR3 DNA reads as TGTGCCAGCAGTCAAACTCCCGTCCTGACTTTC. Translating it yields CASSQTPVLTF.

The V call is TRBV7-6, the J call TRBJ1-3; tentative D call: TRBD1 (5 bases). The V end lost 7 bases, the J end lost 3 bases, and 22 bases lay between the germline ends. There are 17 residues in the CDR3. Germline CDR1 and CDR2: SGHVS and FNYEAQ. CDR3 protein: CASTPLGDITFGNTIYF. In nucleotides, the CDR3 is TGTGCCAGCACCCCGTTAGGGGATATAACCTTTGGAAACACCATATATTTT.